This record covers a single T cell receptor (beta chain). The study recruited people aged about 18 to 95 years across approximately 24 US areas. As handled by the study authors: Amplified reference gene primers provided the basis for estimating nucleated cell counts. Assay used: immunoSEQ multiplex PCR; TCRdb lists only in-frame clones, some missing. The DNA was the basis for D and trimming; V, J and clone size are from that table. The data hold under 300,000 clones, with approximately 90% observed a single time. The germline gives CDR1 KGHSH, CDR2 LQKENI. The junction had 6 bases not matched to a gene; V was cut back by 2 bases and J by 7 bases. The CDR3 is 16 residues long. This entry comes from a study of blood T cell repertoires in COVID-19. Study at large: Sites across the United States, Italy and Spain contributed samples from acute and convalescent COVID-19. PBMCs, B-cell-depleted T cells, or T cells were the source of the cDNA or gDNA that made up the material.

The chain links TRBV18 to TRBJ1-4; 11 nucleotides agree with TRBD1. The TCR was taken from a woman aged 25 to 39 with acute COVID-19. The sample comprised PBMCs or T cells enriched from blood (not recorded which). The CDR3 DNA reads TGTGCCAGCTCACCAAATGCCGGGACAGGGGGTGAAAAACTGTTTTTT. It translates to CASSPNAGTGGEKLFF.